What follows describes a single T cell receptor beta chain. CDR1 MDHEN and CDR2 SYDVKM come from the germline V gene. The CDR3 sequence is 15 residues long. The trim removed 5 bases at V and 0 bases at J, leaving 5 bases unmatched. These data come from a study of cytomegalovirus exposure and HLA in healthy donors. With 60 Vbeta and 13 Jbeta primers, the PCR was carried out. Generated by immunoSEQ multiplex PCR, the TCRdb table keeps only in-frame clones and is missing some. The repertoire holds about 150,000 clones, with roughly 77% as singletons. The genes are TRBV28 and TRBJ2-7; 9 bases match TRBD1. Sample: PBMCs. The sequence was obtained from a man younger than 45 in good health and CMV-seropositive. This CDR3 is CASSGTGQSSYEQYF. The CDR3, as DNA: TGTGCCAGCAGTGGGACAGGGCAAAGCTCCTACGAGCAGTACTTC.